This T cell receptor (beta chain) stems from a study of blood T cells in healthy people across ages. Study-wide points: The study regarded diversity estimates from one million T cells as underestimates.

V lost 5 bases, J lost 8 bases, and 12 bases lay in between. This CDR3 region has 12 residues. Sample-barcoded 5' priming and a J-beta primer mix drove a second PCR of about 6 to 12 cycles. Every cDNA was tagged by a template-switch adaptor with 12 random nucleotides. TCRdb re-called the 5' RACE reads with MiXCR, one entry per CDR3 protein. The table has some 760,000 distinct CDR3 sequences, roughly 25% seen once. Concerning this clonotype itself: Its cognate antigen is unknown.

The same specimen was also included in a second study, on T cells of mothers and their children.

Sequencing was carried out using blood. The rearrangement joins TRBV12-3 or TRBV12-4 to TRBJ1-2; unclear D gene. This TCR was sampled from a boy between 10 and 17 years old in good health. CDR3 coding DNA: TGTGCCAGCAGTCTAAATCTGGCGGGCTACACCTTC. Encoded protein: CASSLNLAGYTF.